This T cell receptor beta chain is from a study of T cell changes during pregnancy in multiple sclerosis. The CDR3 consists of 15 residues. The germline gives CDR1 MRHNA, CDR2 SNTAGT. J gave up 3 bases and V 5 bases, and 3 bases lay outside the gene matches. This clone came up once. Libraries were prepared by immunoSEQ multiplex PCR; TCRdb keeps only in-frame clonotypes and omits some of them. The sample lists about 74,000 clones, roughly 89% occurring once. The sequence was obtained from a female donor in good health, enrolled as a control in a pregnancy study. J is TRBJ2-2 and V is TRBV6-4; 10 bases are a match to TRBD1. The sequencing here drew on peripheral blood, taken after pregnancy. The DNA of the CDR3 is TGTGCCAGCAGTCCGACAGGGGGCGACACCGGGGAGCTGTTTTTT. It yields the protein CASSPTGGDTGELFF.